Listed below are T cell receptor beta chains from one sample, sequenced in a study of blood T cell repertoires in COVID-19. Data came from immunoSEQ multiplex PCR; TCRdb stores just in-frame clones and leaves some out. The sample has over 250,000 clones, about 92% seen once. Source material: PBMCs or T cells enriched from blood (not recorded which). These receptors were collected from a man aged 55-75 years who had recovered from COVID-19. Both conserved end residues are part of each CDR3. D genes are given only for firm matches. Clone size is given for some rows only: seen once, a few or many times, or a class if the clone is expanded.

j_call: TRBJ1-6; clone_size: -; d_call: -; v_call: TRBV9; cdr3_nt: TGTGCCAGCAGCAATTCCCCGACAGTCACCAATTCACCCCTCCACTTT; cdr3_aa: CASSNSPTVTNSPLHF
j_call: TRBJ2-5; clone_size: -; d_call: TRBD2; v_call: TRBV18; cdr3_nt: TGTGCCAGCTCACCAATTCCGGGACTAGCGAAACAGATGCGCGTGGCCCAAGAGACCCAGTACTTC; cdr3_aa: CASSPIPGLAKQMRVAQETQYF
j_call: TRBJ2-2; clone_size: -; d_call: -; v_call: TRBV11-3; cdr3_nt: TGTGCCAGCAGCAAACAGGGATCGCGGACCGGGGAGCTGTTTTTT; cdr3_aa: CASSKQGSRTGELFF
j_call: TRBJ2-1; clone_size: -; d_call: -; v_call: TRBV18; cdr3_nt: TGTGCCAGCTCACCCTCTCGGAGCTCCTACAATGAGCAGTTCTTC; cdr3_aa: CASSPSRSSYNEQFF
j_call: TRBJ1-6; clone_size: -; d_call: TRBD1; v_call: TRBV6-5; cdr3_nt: TGTGCCAGCAGAACCCGGACAGGGGCCAATTCACCCCTCCACTTT; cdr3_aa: CASRTRTGANSPLHF
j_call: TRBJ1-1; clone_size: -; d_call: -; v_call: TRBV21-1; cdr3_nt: TGTGCCAGCAGCTCCTCGAAGGGCAGGGGGCGTTTCACTGAAGCTTTCTTT; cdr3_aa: CASSSSKGRGRFTEAFF
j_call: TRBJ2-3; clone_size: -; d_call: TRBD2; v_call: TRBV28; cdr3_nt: TGTGCCAGCAGTTTAGCGGGGGGGACAGATACGCAGTATTTT; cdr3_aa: CASSLAGGTDTQYF
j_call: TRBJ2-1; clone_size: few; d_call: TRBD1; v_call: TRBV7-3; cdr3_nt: TGTGCCAGCAGCACCGGGACAGGGGCTAATGAGCAGTTCTTC; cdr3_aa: CASSTGTGANEQFF
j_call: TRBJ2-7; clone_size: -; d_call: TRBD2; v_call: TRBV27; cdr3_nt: TGTGCCAGCAGTCGATCATACGGACTAGCGGGAGGTGAGCAGTACTTC; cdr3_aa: CASSRSYGLAGGEQYF
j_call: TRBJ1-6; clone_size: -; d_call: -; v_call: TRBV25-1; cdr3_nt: TGTGCCAGCAGAGACGCCGGACACCACTCCCCCCTCCACTTT; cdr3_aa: CASRDAGHHSPLHF